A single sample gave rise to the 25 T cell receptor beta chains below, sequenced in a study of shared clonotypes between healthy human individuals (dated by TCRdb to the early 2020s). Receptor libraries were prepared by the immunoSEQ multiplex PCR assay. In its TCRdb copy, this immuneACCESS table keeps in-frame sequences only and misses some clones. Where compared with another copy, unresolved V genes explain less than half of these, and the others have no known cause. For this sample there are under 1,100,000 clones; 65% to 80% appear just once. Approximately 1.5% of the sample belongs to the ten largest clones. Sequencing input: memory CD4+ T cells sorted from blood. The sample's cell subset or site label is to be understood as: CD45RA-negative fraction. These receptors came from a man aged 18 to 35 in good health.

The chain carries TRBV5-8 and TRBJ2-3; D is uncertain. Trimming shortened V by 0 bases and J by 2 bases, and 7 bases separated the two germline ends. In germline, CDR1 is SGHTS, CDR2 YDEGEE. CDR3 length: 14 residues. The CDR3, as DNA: TGTGCCAGCAGCTTGGACAGATCCACAGATACGCAGTATTTT. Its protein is CASSLDRSTDTQYF.

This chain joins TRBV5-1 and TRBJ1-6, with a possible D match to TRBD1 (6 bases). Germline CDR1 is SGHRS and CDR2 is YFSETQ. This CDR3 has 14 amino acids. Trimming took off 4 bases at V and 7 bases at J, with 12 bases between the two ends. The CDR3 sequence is CASSGGAGNSPLHF. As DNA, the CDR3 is TGCGCCAGCAGCGGGGGCGCGGGGAATTCACCCCTCCACTTT. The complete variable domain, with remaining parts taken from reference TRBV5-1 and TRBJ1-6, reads KAGVTQTPRYLIKTRGQQVTLSCSPISGHRSVSWYQQTPGQGLQFLFEYFSETQRNKGNFPGRFSGRQFSNSRSEMNVSTLELGDSALYLCASSGGAGNSPLHFGNGTRLTVT.

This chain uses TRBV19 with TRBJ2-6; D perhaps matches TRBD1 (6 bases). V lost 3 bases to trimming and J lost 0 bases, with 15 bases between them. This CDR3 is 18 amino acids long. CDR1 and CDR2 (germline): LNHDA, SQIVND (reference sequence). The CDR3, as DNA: TGTGCCAGTAGTATTCGCTGGGGGCTCAGCTCTGGGGCCAACGTCCTGACTTTC. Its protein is CASSIRWGLSSGANVLTF.

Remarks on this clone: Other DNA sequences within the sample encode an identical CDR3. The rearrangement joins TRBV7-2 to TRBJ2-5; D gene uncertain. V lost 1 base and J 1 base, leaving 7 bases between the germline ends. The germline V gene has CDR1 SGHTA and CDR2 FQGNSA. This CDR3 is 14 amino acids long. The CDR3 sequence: CASSLGGSQETQYF. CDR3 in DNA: TGTGCCAGCAGCTTAGGAGGCAGCCAAGAGACCCAGTACTTC.

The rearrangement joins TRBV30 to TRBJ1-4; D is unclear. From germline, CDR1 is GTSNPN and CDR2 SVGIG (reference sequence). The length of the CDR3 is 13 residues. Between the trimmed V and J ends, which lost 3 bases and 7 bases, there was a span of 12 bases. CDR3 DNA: TGTGCCTGGAGATGGGGTACGGGTGAAAAACTGTTTTTT. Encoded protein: CAWRWGTGEKLFF.

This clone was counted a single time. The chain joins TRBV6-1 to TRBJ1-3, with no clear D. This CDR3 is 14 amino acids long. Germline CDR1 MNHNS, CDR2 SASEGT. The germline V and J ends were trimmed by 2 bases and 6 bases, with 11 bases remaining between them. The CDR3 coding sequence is TGTGCCAGCAGTGAACGGTGGCAGACAAACACCATATATTTT. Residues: CASSERWQTNTIYF.

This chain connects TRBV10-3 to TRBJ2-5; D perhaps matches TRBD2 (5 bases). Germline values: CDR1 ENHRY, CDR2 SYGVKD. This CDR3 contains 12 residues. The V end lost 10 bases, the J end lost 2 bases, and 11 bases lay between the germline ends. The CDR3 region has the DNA TGTGCCAGCGGACTGGGACAAGAGACCCAGTACTTC. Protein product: CASGLGQETQYF.

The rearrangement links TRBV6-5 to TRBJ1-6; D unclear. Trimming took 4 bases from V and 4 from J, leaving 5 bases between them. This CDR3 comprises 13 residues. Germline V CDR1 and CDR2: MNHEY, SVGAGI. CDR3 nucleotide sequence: TGTGCCAGCAGTTCCCGATATAATTCACCCCTCCACTTT. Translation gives CASSSRYNSPLHF.

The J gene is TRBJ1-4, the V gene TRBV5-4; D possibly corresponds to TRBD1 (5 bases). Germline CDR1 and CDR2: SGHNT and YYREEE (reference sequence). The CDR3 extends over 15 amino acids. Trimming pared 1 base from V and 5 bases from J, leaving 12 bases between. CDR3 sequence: CASSLMGVRNEKLFF. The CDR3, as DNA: TGTGCCAGCAGCTTGATGGGGGTACGAAATGAAAAACTGTTTTTT.

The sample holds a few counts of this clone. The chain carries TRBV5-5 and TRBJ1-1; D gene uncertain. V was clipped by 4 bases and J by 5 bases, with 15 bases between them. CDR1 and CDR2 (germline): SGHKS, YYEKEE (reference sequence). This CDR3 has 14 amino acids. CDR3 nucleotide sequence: TGTGCCAGCAGCCCGCGGGAAAAGTTAACTGAAGCTTTCTTT. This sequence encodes CASSPREKLTEAFF.

CDR3 coding DNA: TGTGCCAGCAGCGTTGCCCCGGGAGCCAAAAACATTCAGTACTTC. It encodes CASSVAPGAKNIQYF. This chain joins TRBV9 and TRBJ2-4, with D uncertain. V lost 2 bases and J lost 0, with 9 bases in between. Germline CDR1 and CDR2: SGDLS and YYNGEE. CDR3 length: 15 amino acids.

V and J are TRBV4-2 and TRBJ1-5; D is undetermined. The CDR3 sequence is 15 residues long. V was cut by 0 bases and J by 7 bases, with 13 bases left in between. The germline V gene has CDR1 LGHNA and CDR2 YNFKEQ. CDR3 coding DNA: TGTGCCAGCAGCCAAGATACGGCCTTCAGGCAGCCCCAGCATTTT. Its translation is CASSQDTAFRQPQHF.

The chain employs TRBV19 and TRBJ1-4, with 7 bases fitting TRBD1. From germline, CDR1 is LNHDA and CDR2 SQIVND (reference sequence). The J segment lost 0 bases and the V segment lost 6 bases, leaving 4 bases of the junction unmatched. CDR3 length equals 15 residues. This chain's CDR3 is CASRYTGATNEKLFF. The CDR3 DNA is TGTGCCAGTAGATACACAGGGGCAACTAATGAAAAACTGTTTTTT.

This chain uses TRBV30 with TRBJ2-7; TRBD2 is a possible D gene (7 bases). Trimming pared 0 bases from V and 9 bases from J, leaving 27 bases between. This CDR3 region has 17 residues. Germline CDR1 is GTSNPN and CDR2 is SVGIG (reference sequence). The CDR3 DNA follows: TGTGCCTGGAGTGTCCGTCTGGGGGGGCGACAACTGGGTGTGCAGTACTTC. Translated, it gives CAWSVRLGGRQLGVQYF. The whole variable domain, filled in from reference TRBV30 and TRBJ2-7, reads SQTIHQWPATLVQPVGSPLSLECTVEGTSNPNLYWYRQAAGRGLQLLFYSVGIGQISSEVPQNLSASRPQDRQFILSSKKLLLSDSGFYLCAWSVRLGGRQLGVQYFGPGTRLTVT.

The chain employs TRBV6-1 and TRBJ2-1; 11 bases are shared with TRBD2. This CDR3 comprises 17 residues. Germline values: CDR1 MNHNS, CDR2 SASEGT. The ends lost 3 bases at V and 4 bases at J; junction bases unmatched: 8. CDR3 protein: CASSDPSGLADYNEQFF. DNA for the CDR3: TGTGCCAGCAGTGACCCATCGGGACTAGCGGATTACAATGAGCAGTTCTTC.

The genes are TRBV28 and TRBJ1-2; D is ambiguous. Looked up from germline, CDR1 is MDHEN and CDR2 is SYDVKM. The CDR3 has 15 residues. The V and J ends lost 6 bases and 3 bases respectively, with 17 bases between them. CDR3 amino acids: CASSLPGTSHYGYTF. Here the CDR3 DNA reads TGTGCCAGCAGCTTACCCGGTACCTCCCACTATGGCTACACCTTC.

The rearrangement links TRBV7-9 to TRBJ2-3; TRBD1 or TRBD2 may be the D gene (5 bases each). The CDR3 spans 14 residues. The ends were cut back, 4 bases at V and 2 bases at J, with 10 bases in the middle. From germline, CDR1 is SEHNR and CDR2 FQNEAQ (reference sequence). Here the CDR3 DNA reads TGTGCCAGCAGCTCGGGACGGCACACAGATACGCAGTATTTT. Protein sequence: CASSSGRHTDTQYF. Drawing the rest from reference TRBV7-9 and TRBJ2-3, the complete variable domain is DTGVSQNPRHKITKRGQNVTFRCDPISEHNRLYWYRQTLGQGPEFLTYFQNEAQLEKSRLLSDRFSAERPKGSFSTLEIQRTEQGDSAMYLCASSSGRHTDTQYFGPGTRLTVL.

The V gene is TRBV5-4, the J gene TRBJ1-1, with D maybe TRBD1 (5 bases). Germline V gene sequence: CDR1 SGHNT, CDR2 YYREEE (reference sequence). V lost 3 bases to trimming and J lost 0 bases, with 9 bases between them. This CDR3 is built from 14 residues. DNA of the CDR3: TGTGCCAGCAGCTCGCAGACAGTGAACACTGAAGCTTTCTTT. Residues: CASSSQTVNTEAFF.

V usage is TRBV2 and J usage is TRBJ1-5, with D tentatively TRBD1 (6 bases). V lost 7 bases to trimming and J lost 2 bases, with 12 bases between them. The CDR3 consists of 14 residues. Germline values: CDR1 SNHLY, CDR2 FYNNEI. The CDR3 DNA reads TGTGCCAGCACCCAGACAGGCGGCAATCAGCCCCAGCATTTT. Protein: CASTQTGGNQPQHF. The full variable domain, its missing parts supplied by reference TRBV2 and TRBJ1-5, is EPEVTQTPSHQVTQMGQEVILRCVPISNHLYFYWYRQILGQKVEFLVSFYNNEISEKSEIFDDQFSVERPDGSNFTLKIRSTKLEDSAMYFCASTQTGGNQPQHFGDGTRLSIL.

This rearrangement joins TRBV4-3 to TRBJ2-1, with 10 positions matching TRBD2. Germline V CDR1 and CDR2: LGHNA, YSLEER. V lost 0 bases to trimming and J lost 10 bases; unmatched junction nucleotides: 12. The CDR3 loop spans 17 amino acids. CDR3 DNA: TGCGCCAGCAGCCAAGATCTCCTAGCGGGGGTAGGTAGGGAGCAGTTCTTC. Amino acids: CASSQDLLAGVGREQFF.

CDR3 sequence: CASSLGLVAETQYF. In nucleotides, the CDR3 is TGCGCCAGCAGCTTGGGACTGGTCGCGGAGACCCAGTACTTC. The chain recombines TRBV5-1 with TRBJ2-5, with D uncertain. This CDR3 is 14 amino acids long. Germline lookup yields CDR1 SGHRS and CDR2 YFSETQ. Trimming left V 0 bases short and J 5 bases short, with 11 bases between.

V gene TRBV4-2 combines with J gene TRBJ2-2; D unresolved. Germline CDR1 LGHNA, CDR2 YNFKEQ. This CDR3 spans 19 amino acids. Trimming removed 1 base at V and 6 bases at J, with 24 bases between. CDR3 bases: TGTGCCAGCAGCCAAGGGGGATCGACGGAGTGGAGAAGGCCCGGGGAGCTGTTTTTT. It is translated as CASSQGGSTEWRRPGELFF.

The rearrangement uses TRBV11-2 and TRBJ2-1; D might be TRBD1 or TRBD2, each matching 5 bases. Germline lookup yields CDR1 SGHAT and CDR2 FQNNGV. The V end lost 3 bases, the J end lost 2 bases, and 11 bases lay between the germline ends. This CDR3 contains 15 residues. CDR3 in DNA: TGTGCCAGCAGCTTCCGGGACCTACCCTACAATGAGCAGTTCTTC. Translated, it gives CASSFRDLPYNEQFF.

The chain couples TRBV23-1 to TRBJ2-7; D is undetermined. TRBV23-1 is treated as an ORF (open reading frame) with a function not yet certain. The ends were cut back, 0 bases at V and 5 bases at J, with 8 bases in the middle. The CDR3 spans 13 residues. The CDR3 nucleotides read TGCGCCAGCAGTCAATCCAGAATGGACGAGCAGTACTTC. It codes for CASSQSRMDEQYF.

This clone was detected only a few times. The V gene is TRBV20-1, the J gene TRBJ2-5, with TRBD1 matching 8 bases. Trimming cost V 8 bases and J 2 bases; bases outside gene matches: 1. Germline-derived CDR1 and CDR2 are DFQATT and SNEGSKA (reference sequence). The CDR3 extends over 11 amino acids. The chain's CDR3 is CSRDRQETQYF. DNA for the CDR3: TGCAGTCGGGACAGGCAAGAGACCCAGTACTTC.